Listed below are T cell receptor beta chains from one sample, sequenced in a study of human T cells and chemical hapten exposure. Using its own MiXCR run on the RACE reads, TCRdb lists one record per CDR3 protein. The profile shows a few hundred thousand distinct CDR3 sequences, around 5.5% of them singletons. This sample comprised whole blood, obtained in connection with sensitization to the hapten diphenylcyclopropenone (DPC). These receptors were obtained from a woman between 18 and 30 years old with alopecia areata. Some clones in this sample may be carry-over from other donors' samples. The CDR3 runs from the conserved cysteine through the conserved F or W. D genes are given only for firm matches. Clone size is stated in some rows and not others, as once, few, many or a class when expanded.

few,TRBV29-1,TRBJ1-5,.,TGCAGCGTTGAAGATTTGAGAAGCAATCAGCCCCAGCATTTT,CSVEDLRSNQPQHF
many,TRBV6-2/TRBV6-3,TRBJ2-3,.,TGTGCCAGCAGTTGGCCCAGCGGACCTCTCCACACAGATACGCAGTATTTT,CASSWPSGPLHTDTQYF
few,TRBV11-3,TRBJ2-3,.,TGTGCCAGCAGCCGGTTCCCCCCCGGGACTAGCACAGATACGCAGTATTTT,CASSRFPPGTSTDTQYF
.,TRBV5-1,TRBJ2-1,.,TGCGCCAGCAGACGAGGGTACAATGAGCAGTTCTTC,CASRRGYNEQFF
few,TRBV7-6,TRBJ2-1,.,TGTGCCAGCACCGAAGACAGAAACGGTAACAATGAGCAGTTCTTC,CASTEDRNGNNEQFF
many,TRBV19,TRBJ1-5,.,TGTGCCAGTAGTATTCAGGGTACAGGGCAGCCCCAGCATTTT,CASSIQGTGQPQHF
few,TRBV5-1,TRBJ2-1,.,TGCGCCAGCAGCTACGAGCGCAGGAATGAGCAGTTCTTC,CASSYERRNEQFF
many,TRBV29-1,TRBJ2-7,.,TGCAGCGCTGGGGACGGGTTTTCCTACGAGCAGTACTTC,CSAGDGFSYEQYF
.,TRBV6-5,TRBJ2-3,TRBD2,TGTGCCAGCCGGACTAGCGGGGGTCGCACAGATACGCAGTATTTT,CASRTSGGRTDTQYF
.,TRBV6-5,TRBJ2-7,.,TGTGCCAGCTCTCAAATTGGGGCCACCGGCGAGCAGTACTTC,CASSQIGATGEQYF
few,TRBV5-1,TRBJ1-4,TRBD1,TGCGCCAGCAGCTGGGGACAGACAGAAAATGAAAAACTGTTTTTT,CASSWGQTENEKLFF
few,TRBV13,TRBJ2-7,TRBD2,TGTGCCAGCAGTCGCAGCGGGGGGGTCTCCTACGAGCAGTACTTC,CASSRSGGVSYEQYF
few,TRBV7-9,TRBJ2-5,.,TGTGCCAGCAGCCCCCCGAGGGCGCGGAGCCAAGAGACCCAGTACTTC,CASSPPRARSQETQYF
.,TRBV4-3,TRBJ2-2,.,TGCGCCAGCAGCCAAGATGTGAGGGGACGGTGGACCGGGGAGCTGTTTTTT,CASSQDVRGRWTGELFF
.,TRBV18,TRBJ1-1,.,TGTGCCAGCTCGCCTAACCCCGGTCACAGGAATGAAGCTTTCTTT,CASSPNPGHRNEAFF
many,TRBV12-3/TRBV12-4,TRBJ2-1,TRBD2,TGTGCCAGCAGTGCGACTAGCGGGGGGGTCAATGAGCAGTTCTTC,CASSATSGGVNEQFF
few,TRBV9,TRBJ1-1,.,TGTGCCAGCAGCCCCCGTGGAGGCAACACTGAAGCTTTCTTT,CASSPRGGNTEAFF
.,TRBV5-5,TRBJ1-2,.,TGTGCCAGCAGCTTGGTTAGGGAGGGGAACTATGGCTACACCTTC,CASSLVREGNYGYTF
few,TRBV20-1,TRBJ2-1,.,TGCAGTGGGGAGCTATACCCGAATGAGCAGTTCTTC,CSGELYPNEQFF
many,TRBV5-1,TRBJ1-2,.,TGCGCCACCCGGGAGGTGATCGAAAATGGCTACACCTTC,CATREVIENGYTF
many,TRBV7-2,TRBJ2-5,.,TGTGCCAGCAGCCCCAGGTCGGGAAGCCAAGAGACCCAGTACTTC,CASSPRSGSQETQYF
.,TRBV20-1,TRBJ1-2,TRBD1,TGCAGTGCTAGAGCTCAGGGGGAGTATGGCTACACCTTC,CSARAQGEYGYTF